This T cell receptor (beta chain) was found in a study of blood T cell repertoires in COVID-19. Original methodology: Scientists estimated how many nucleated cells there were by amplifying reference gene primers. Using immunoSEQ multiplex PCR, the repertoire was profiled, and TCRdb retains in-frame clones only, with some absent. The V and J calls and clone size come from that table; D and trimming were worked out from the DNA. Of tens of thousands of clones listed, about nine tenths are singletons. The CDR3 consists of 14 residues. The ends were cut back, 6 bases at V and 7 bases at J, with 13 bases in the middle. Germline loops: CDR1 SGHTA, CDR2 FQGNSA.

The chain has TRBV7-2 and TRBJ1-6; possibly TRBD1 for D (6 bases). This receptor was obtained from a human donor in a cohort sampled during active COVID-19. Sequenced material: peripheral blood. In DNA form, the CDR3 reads TGTGCCAGCAGGGAAGGGGGGGCGAATTCACCCCTCCACTTT. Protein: CASREGGANSPLHF. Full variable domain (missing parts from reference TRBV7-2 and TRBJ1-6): GAGVSQSPSNKVTEKGKDVELRCDPISGHTALYWYRQSLGQGLEFLIYFQGNSAPDKSGLPSDRFSAERTGGSVSTLTIQRTQQEDSAVYLCASREGGANSPLHFGNGTRLTVT.